These 32 T cell receptor beta chains were sequenced from one sample in a study of blood T cell repertoires in COVID-19. Assay used: immunoSEQ multiplex PCR; TCRdb lists only in-frame clones, some missing. This table holds about 230,000 clones, roughly 84% found once. Source material: peripheral blood. The source of these receptors is a man aged 40-49 years with acute or convalescent COVID-19.

This chain connects TRBV2 to TRBJ1-2; D not resolved. The CDR3 loop spans 11 amino acids. Germline V gene sequence: CDR1 SNHLY, CDR2 FYNNEI. V was pared by 7 bases and J by 8 bases, with 11 bases between. For the CDR3, the DNA is TGTGCCAGCACGCTACTAATAGGCTACACCTTC. Its protein product is CASTLLIGYTF.

The chain recombines TRBV30 with TRBJ2-7, with TRBD2 matching 11 bases. CDR1 GTSNPN and CDR2 SVGIG come from the germline V gene (reference sequence). The junction had 13 bases not matched to a gene; V was cut back by 2 bases and J by 7 bases. The CDR3 loop spans 16 amino acids. The DNA of the CDR3 is TGTGCCTGGAGTTACGGACTAGCGGGCTCCGTACGGGAGCAGTACTTC. Translation: CAWSYGLAGSVREQYF.

This rearrangement joins TRBV19 to TRBJ1-5; D is unclear. The CDR3 is 15 residues long. V was trimmed by 0 bases and J by 6 bases, leaving 12 bases between them. Germline lookup yields CDR1 LNHDA and CDR2 SQIVND (reference sequence). The DNA for the CDR3 is TGTGCCAGTAGTATAGATTCCGTCGGGATTCAGCCCCAGCATTTT. Translated: CASSIDSVGIQPQHF.

The chain recombines TRBV25-1 with TRBJ2-1, with 7 bases that match TRBD1. CDR1 is MGHDK, CDR2 SYGVNS, per germline. V gave up 6 bases and J gave up 8 bases; unmatched junction bases: 7. This CDR3 spans 13 amino acids. The CDR3: CASRKTGLDEQFF. In DNA form, the CDR3 reads TGTGCCAGCAGGAAGACAGGGTTAGATGAGCAGTTCTTC.

The V call is TRBV19, the J call TRBJ1-1; D unclear. This CDR3 is built from 15 residues. The V gene lost 3 bases and the J gene lost 1 base, with 12 bases spanning the gap. Germline CDR1 reads LNHDA; CDR2 reads SQIVND (reference sequence). This CDR3 is CASSMDDLGNTEAFF. CDR3 sequence (DNA): TGTGCCAGTAGTATGGATGACCTAGGGAACACTGAAGCTTTCTTT.

The V call is TRBV5-6, the J call TRBJ1-1; D call uncertain. V lost 2 bases to trimming and J lost 6 bases, with 8 bases between them. Germline V gives CDR1 SGHDT, CDR2 YYEEEE. The CDR3 runs to 12 residues. CDR3 sequence: CASSFRSAEAFF. CDR3 DNA: TGTGCCAGCAGCTTTCGGAGCGCTGAAGCTTTCTTT.

The chain combines TRBV28 with TRBJ1-2; no clear D. V shed 5 bases and J shed 2 bases, with 18 bases lying between them. The CDR3 extends over 16 amino acids. Germline CDR1 is MDHEN and CDR2 is SYDVKM. The CDR3 sequence: CASSSLLGSLNYGYTF. DNA of the CDR3: TGTGCCAGCAGTAGCCTTTTGGGGAGCCTAAACTATGGCTACACCTTC.

This clone was found once. The chain recombines TRBV18 with TRBJ1-1; no firm D call. The CDR3 consists of 15 residues. With 3 bases removed from V and 0 bases from J, the gap between germline ends came to 11 bases. Germline assignment: CDR1 KGHSH and CDR2 LQKENI. The CDR3 region is CASSPGVGLNTEAFF. In DNA, the CDR3 is TGTGCCAGCTCACCCGGCGTGGGCTTGAACACTGAAGCTTTCTTT.

The J gene is TRBJ1-2, the V gene TRBV19, with TRBD1 as a possible D gene (6 bases). Germline V lookup: CDR1 LNHDA, CDR2 SQIVND (reference sequence). The CDR3 runs to 15 residues. Trimming took 5 bases from V and 2 from J, leaving 15 bases between them. Here the CDR3 reads CASSGQHRANYGYTF. DNA of the CDR3: TGTGCCAGTAGTGGACAACACAGGGCCAACTATGGCTACACCTTC.

The chain recombines TRBV4-3 with TRBJ2-2, with D tentatively TRBD1 (5 bases). Germline CDR1 reads LGHNA; CDR2 reads YSLEER. V was shortened by 1 base and J by 4 bases, with 13 bases between the two germline ends. The CDR3 is made up of 16 amino acids. The CDR3, as DNA: TGCGCCAGCAGCCAAGGGGGTGACAGACTCACCGGGGAGCTGTTTTTT. It codes for CASSQGGDRLTGELFF.

The chain employs TRBV2 and TRBJ1-5; TRBD1 aligns across 8 bases. Per the germline V gene, CDR1 is SNHLY and CDR2 is FYNNEI. CDR3 length: 15 amino acids. J was trimmed by 2 bases and V by 7 bases; bases with no gene match: 7. CDR3 in amino acids: CASTFDRGGNQPQHF. The CDR3 DNA is TGTGCCAGCACCTTTGACAGGGGTGGCAATCAGCCCCAGCATTTT.

J is TRBJ1-1 and V is TRBV15, with D perhaps matching TRBD1 (5 bases). The germline V gene encodes CDR1 LNHNV and CDR2 YYDKDF (reference sequence). This CDR3 region has 13 residues. V was trimmed by 1 base and J by 6 bases, leaving 9 bases between them. CDR3 loop: CATSRGGRSEAFF. The CDR3 DNA reads TGTGCCACCAGCAGAGGGGGCCGTTCTGAAGCTTTCTTT.

The V and J genes are TRBV19 and TRBJ1-5; maybe TRBD1 (5 bases). Trimming stripped 7 bases from V and 0 bases from J, with 16 bases between. The V gene's germline CDR1 is LNHDA and CDR2 SQIVND (reference sequence). This CDR3 has 16 residues. CDR3 DNA sequence: TGTGCCAGTACCCGTGGAGGGGACGGTAGCAATCAGCCCCAGCATTTT. Its protein product is CASTRGGDGSNQPQHF. Combining the CDR3 with reference TRBV19 and TRBJ1-5 gives the whole variable domain DGGITQSPKYLFRKEGQNVTLSCEQNLNHDAMYWYRQDPGQGLRLIYYSQIVNDFQKGDIAEGYSVSREKKESFPLTVTSAQKNPTAFYLCASTRGGDGSNQPQHFGDGTRLSIL.

The chain carries TRBV3-1 (or the pseudogene TRBV3-2) and TRBJ1-1, with D maybe TRBD1 (6 bases). This CDR3 is 14 amino acids long. Germline CDR1 reads LGHDT; CDR2 reads YNNKEL (reference sequence). V shed 0 bases and J shed 5 bases, with 10 bases lying between them. The CDR3 DNA reads TGTGCCAGCAGCCAAGATCAGGGGAATACTGAAGCTTTCTTT. It yields the protein CASSQDQGNTEAFF.

The V gene is TRBV6-5, the J gene TRBJ1-4; tentative D call: TRBD1 (6 bases). Trimming removed 5 bases at V and 2 bases at J, with 12 bases between. The V gene's germline CDR1 is MNHEY and CDR2 SVGAGI. The CDR3 extends over 15 amino acids. CDR3 DNA sequence: TGTGCCAGCAGTCGTAGGGGGAGTACTAATGAAAAACTGTTTTTT. It codes for CASSRRGSTNEKLFF.

This rearrangement joins TRBV2 to TRBJ2-7; 8 positions agree with TRBD1. This CDR3 has 15 residues. V was clipped by 6 bases and J by 4 bases; unmatched bases: 11. Germline V gives CDR1 SNHLY, CDR2 FYNNEI. The DNA for the CDR3 is TGTGCCAGCAGCGGCCCAGGGGGCGGAGGGTACGAGCAGTACTTC. It specifies CASSGPGGGGYEQYF.

The chain employs TRBV2 and TRBJ1-2; perhaps TRBD1 as D (6 bases). Between the trimmed V and J ends, which lost 3 bases and 4 bases, there was a span of 9 bases. Looked up from germline, CDR1 is SNHLY and CDR2 is FYNNEI. CDR3 length: 13 residues. CDR3 sequence (DNA): TGTGCCAGCAGTGATGGACAGATCTATGGCTACACCTTC. Its translation is CASSDGQIYGYTF.

This clone was observed a handful of times. This rearrangement joins TRBV3-1 (or the pseudogene TRBV3-2) to TRBJ2-1; 7 bases match TRBD2. Germline V gene sequence: CDR1 LGHDT, CDR2 YNNKEL (reference sequence). With 4 bases clipped from V and 7 bases from J, the junction kept 13 bases outside the gene matches. The CDR3 length is 16 residues. In DNA form, the CDR3 reads TGTGCCAGCAGCCCGCAGAGCGGGACCACTGGGAATGAGCAGTTCTTC. It translates to CASSPQSGTTGNEQFF.

V and J are TRBV10-1 and TRBJ1-3; a weak D match, TRBD1 (5 bases). The germline gives CDR1 WNHNN, CDR2 SYGVQD (reference sequence). The CDR3 contains 15 residues. Trimming cost V 3 bases and J 5 bases, with 14 bases left between them. The CDR3 nucleotides are TGCGCCAGCAGTGAATCTCGGCAGGGAAGAAACACCATATATTTT. This codes for CASSESRQGRNTIYF.

The V gene is TRBV19, the J gene TRBJ2-1; D might be TRBD2 (5 bases). Trimming stripped 4 bases from V and 4 bases from J, with 8 bases between. CDR1 is LNHDA and CDR2 is SQIVND in the germline V gene (reference sequence). This CDR3 spans 13 amino acids. The CDR3 loop reads CASSSRGYNEQFF. The CDR3 DNA reads as TGTGCCAGTAGTAGCCGAGGGTACAATGAGCAGTTCTTC. The variable domain in full, completed from reference TRBV19 and TRBJ2-1, reads DGGITQSPKYLFRKEGQNVTLSCEQNLNHDAMYWYRQDPGQGLRLIYYSQIVNDFQKGDIAEGYSVSREKKESFPLTVTSAQKNPTAFYLCASSSRGYNEQFFGPGTRLTVL.

CDR3 nucleotides: TGTGCCAGCAGACAACTCATAGTAGGGACAGGGGAGGGGACCCAGTACTTC. Translation: CASRQLIVGTGEGTQYF. The chain is built from TRBV5-6 and TRBJ2-5; 10 bases line up with TRBD1. This CDR3 contains 17 residues. CDR1 SGHDT and CDR2 YYEEEE come from the germline V gene. V was pared by 5 bases and J by 7 bases, with 17 bases of the junction left unmatched. The full variable domain, rest sourced from reference TRBV5-6 and TRBJ2-5, is DAGVTQSPTHLIKTRGQQVTLRCSPKSGHDTVSWYQQALGQGPQFIFQYYEEEERQRGNFPDRFSGHQFPNYSSELNVNALLLGDSALYLCASRQLIVGTGEGTQYFGPGTRLLVL.

The rearrangement uses TRBV5-4 and TRBJ2-1; D might be TRBD2 (6 bases). CDR1 SGHNT and CDR2 YYREEE come from the germline V gene (reference sequence). V dropped 1 base and J dropped 5 bases, with 10 bases sitting between them. The CDR3 is 14 residues long. CDR3 protein: CASSLPGTDNEQFF. The CDR3 DNA reads TGTGCCAGCAGCTTGCCAGGGACTGACAATGAGCAGTTCTTC.

V and J are TRBV18 and TRBJ2-3; 10 bases agree with TRBD2. The ends lost 0 bases at V and 4 bases at J; junction bases unmatched: 4. The CDR3 extends over 16 amino acids. Germline loops: CDR1 KGHSH, CDR2 LQKENI. As DNA, the CDR3 is TGTGCCAGCTCACCACCTAAGCTAGCGGGAGCAGATACGCAGTATTTT. Its protein is CASSPPKLAGADTQYF.

The chain is built from TRBV7-2 and TRBJ2-1; 8 bases match TRBD2. This CDR3 region has 14 residues. Germline lookup yields CDR1 SGHTA and CDR2 FQGNSA. V lost 1 base and J lost 4; bases outside the gene matches: 0. The CDR3 sequence is CASSLGLAYNEQFF. The CDR3 bases are TGTGCCAGCAGCTTAGGACTAGCGTACAATGAGCAGTTCTTC.

The J gene is TRBJ1-1, the V gene TRBV3-1 (or the pseudogene TRBV3-2), with 7 bases aligning to TRBD1. The germline V gene encodes CDR1 LGHDT and CDR2 YNNKEL (reference sequence). The CDR3 spans 13 residues. The V segment lost 1 base and the J segment 4 bases; nucleotides outside the gene matches: 0. As DNA, the CDR3 is TGTGCCAGCAGCCAAGGGACAGGCACTGAAGCTTTCTTT. Protein: CASSQGTGTEAFF.

The CDR3 reads CASRQGARHEQFF. The DNA of the CDR3 is TGTGCCAGCAGACAGGGGGCGCGTCATGAGCAGTTCTTC. The chain couples TRBV25-1 to TRBJ2-1; 9 bases align to TRBD1. CDR1 is MGHDK, CDR2 SYGVNS, per germline. The J segment lost 8 bases and the V segment lost 6 bases, leaving 5 bases of the junction unmatched. This CDR3 comprises 13 residues.

This clone has at least ten counts. The chain joins TRBV2 to TRBJ2-2; TRBD2 aligns across 11 bases. CDR3 length equals 15 residues. CDR1 is SNHLY and CDR2 is FYNNEI in the germline V gene. Trimming at V came to 6 bases and at J to 8 bases, leaving 8 bases not matched to a gene. Written as DNA, the CDR3 is TGTGCCAGCAGCGGATTTGGACTAGCGGGTGGGGAGCTGTTTTTT. It is translated as CASSGFGLAGGELFF.

The genes are TRBV11-3 and TRBJ2-1; 7 nucleotides agree with TRBD2. In germline, CDR1 is SGHNT, CDR2 YENEEA. The CDR3 sequence is 15 residues long. With V trimmed by 4 bases and J by 9 bases, 12 bases remained unmatched. The CDR3 region has the DNA TGTGCCAGCAGCTCTATTAGCGGGCAGGCGAGTGAGCAGTTCTTC. Its translation is CASSSISGQASEQFF.

The chain joins TRBV7-3 to TRBJ2-1; maybe TRBD2 (5 bases). The CDR3 has 12 residues. Trimming took off 5 bases at V and 6 bases at J, with 8 bases between the two ends. Germline loops: CDR1 SGHTA, CDR2 FQGTGA. The CDR3 is CASSLEGNEQFF. CDR3 DNA sequence: TGTGCCAGCAGCCTAGAGGGCAATGAGCAGTTCTTC.

The chain has TRBV4-2 and TRBJ2-1; 8 positions agree with TRBD2. This CDR3 spans 15 amino acids. V lost 1 base to trimming and J lost 7 bases; unmatched junction nucleotides: 6. Germline assignment: CDR1 LGHNA and CDR2 YNFKEQ. This CDR3 is CASSQGTSGKNEQFF. The CDR3 DNA reads TGTGCCAGCAGCCAAGGAACTAGCGGAAAGAATGAGCAGTTCTTC.

V gene TRBV5-4 combines with J gene TRBJ2-5; TRBD2 aligns across 15 bases. CDR1 and CDR2 (germline): SGHNT, YYREEE (reference sequence). V was clipped by 5 bases and J by 5 bases; unmatched bases: 10. This CDR3 has 17 amino acids. This CDR3 is CASRPGLAGGGLETQYF. In DNA form, the CDR3 reads TGTGCCAGCAGGCCGGGACTAGCGGGAGGTGGTTTGGAGACCCAGTACTTC. Drawing the rest from reference TRBV5-4 and TRBJ2-5, the complete variable domain is ETGVTQSPTHLIKTRGQQVTLRCSSQSGHNTVSWYQQALGQGPQFIFQYYREEENGRGNFPPRFSGLQFPNYSSELNVNALELDDSALYLCASRPGLAGGGLETQYFGPGTRLLVL.

The V gene is TRBV28, the J gene TRBJ1-1; D gene ambiguous. V was cut by 3 bases and J by 10 bases, with 9 bases left in between. The CDR3 runs 11 residues. CDR1 and CDR2 from the germline V gene are MDHEN and SYDVKM. CDR3 in DNA: TGTGCCAGCAGTTTTGACATGCGAGCTTTCTTT. It yields the protein CASSFDMRAFF.